The next 8 T cell receptor beta chains were all read from a single sample in a study of cytomegalovirus exposure and HLA in healthy donors. The PCR employed 60 Vbeta primers together with 13 Jbeta primers. Sequenced by immunoSEQ multiplex PCR; TCRdb stores in-frame clones only, minus some. In the table there are more than 95,000 clones, about 80% of which are singletons. Sequencing input: PBMCs. These receptors were taken from a woman under 30 in good health and CMV-seropositive.

The V and J genes are TRBV6-1 and TRBJ1-6; D remains unclear. Germline V lookup: CDR1 MNHNS, CDR2 SASEGT. The CDR3 has 14 amino acids. The V end was cut by 1 base, the J end by 4 bases, with 5 bases between. DNA of the CDR3: TGTGCCAGCAGTGAAGGGCTTTATAATTCACCCCTCCACTTT. It is translated as CASSEGLYNSPLHF.

The CDR3 nucleotides read TGTGCCAGCTCACAGGGGACAGGGAAAGAGCAGTACTTC. Its protein product is CASSQGTGKEQYF. This chain joins TRBV18 and TRBJ2-7, with TRBD1 identical over 9 bases. V lost 4 bases to trimming and J lost 7 bases; unmatched junction nucleotides: 5. Germline loops: CDR1 KGHSH, CDR2 LQKENI. The CDR3 consists of 13 residues.

This chain connects TRBV28 to TRBJ2-7, with 9 bases fitting TRBD1. Trimming cost V 9 bases and J 1 base; bases outside gene matches: 10. The CDR3 has 15 amino acids. Per germline, CDR1 MDHEN and CDR2 SYDVKM. CDR3 sequence: CASNLFGTGSYEQYF. The CDR3 DNA is TGTGCCAGTAATTTATTTGGGACAGGGTCCTACGAGCAGTACTTC.

The chain couples TRBV5-6 to TRBJ1-2, with 7 bases matching TRBD1. The CDR3 has 16 residues. Germline-derived CDR1 and CDR2 are SGHDT and YYEEEE. J lost 0 bases, V lost 0 bases, and 5 bases had no gene match. The CDR3 is CASSLAWTGPNYGYTF. The CDR3 DNA reads TGTGCCAGCAGCTTGGCCTGGACAGGACCTAACTATGGCTACACCTTC.

The V call is TRBV10-3, the J call TRBJ2-3; D ambiguous. CDR1 and CDR2 (germline): ENHRY, SYGVKD. The CDR3 is made up of 12 amino acids. With 4 bases removed from V and 4 bases from J, the gap between germline ends came to 6 bases. The DNA for the CDR3 is TGTGCCATCAGTGTTCGGGCAGATACGCAGTATTTT. Translation gives CAISVRADTQYF.

The rearrangement joins TRBV7-6 to TRBJ2-7, with TRBD2 matching 8 bases. After removal of 5 bases from V and 6 bases from J, the junction contained 15 bases not matched to a gene. There are 16 residues in the CDR3. CDR1 and CDR2 (germline): SGHVS, FNYEAQ. CDR3 loop: CASSRVSGTSRGEQYF. In nucleotides, the CDR3 is TGTGCCAGCAGCCGTGTCTCCGGGACTAGTCGAGGCGAGCAGTACTTC.

V usage is TRBV2 and J usage is TRBJ2-3; 8 positions match TRBD2. The CDR3 totals 14 residues. The germline V gene has CDR1 SNHLY and CDR2 FYNNEI. The J segment lost 8 bases and the V segment lost 6 bases, leaving 10 bases of the junction unmatched. In DNA form, the CDR3 reads TGTGCCAGCAGATCCGGGACTAGGGGCTCTACGCAGTATTTT. Its translation is CASRSGTRGSTQYF.

V usage is TRBV5-8 and J usage is TRBJ1-6; D might be TRBD1 (6 bases). The CDR3 contains 19 residues. Per the germline V gene, CDR1 is SGHTS and CDR2 is YDEGEE. The germline V and J ends were trimmed by 0 bases and 3 bases, with 19 bases remaining between them. The CDR3 DNA is TGTGCCAGCAGCTTGGGTGCAGGGGAGTTGTCAGACTATAATTCACCCCTCCACTTT. Protein product: CASSLGAGELSDYNSPLHF.